This record looks at one T cell receptor beta chain sequence and its context. Germline-derived CDR1 and CDR2 are SGHDT and YYEEEE. The CDR3 runs to 14 residues. V trimming: 4 bases; J trimming: 6 bases; junction bases outside the gene matches: 4. The data derive from a study of blood T cell repertoires in COVID-19. The study assigned cohorts using participant-reported clinical history. Recovered participants had two consecutive negative NP/OP PCR tests, healthcare professional clearance, or symptom resolution. Data came from immunoSEQ multiplex PCR; TCRdb stores just in-frame clones and leaves some out. The sample contains more than 300,000 clones, 70% to 90% of which appear only once.

Sequencing used PBMCs or T cells enriched from blood (not recorded which). This sequence joins TRBV5-6 and TRBJ2-2; the match to TRBD1 covers 9 bases. This receptor was identified in a woman younger than 45 who had recovered from COVID-19. The CDR3 coding sequence is TGTGCCAGCAGCCCAACAGGGGGCCCCGGGGAGCTGTTTTTT. Its translation: CASSPTGGPGELFF.